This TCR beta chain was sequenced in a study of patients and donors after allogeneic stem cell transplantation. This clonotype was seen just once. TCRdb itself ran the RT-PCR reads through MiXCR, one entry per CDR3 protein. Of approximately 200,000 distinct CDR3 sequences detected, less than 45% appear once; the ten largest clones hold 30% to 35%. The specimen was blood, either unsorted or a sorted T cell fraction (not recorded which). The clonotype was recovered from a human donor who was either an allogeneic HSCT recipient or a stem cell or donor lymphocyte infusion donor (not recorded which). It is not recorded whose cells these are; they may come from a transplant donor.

The CDR3 region is CSVIDPEQYF. DNA of the CDR3: TGCAGCGTCATCGACCCCGAGCAGTACTTC. The chain joins TRBV29-1 to TRBJ2-7, with unresolved D. Germline CDR1 SQVTM, CDR2 ANQGSEA. V lost 6 bases and J lost 6, with 9 bases in between. This CDR3 contains 10 residues.